These 30 T cell receptor beta chains share one sample of origin, sequenced in a study of CD8+CD57+ T cells in acquired aplastic anemia. Genomic DNA templated the TCR beta VDJ and CDR3 profiling. TCRdb re-analysed the reads in MiXCR, keeping a single row per CDR3 protein. Here the sample spans roughly 240,000 distinct CDR3 sequences, around half being singletons. Patients sequenced had flow cytometry evidence of CD8+CD57+ cell expansion. Sequencing was carried out using sorted CD4+, CD8+, or CD8+CD57+ T cells (not recorded which) from PBMCs. The receptor source for this set is a human donor with aplastic anemia.

In this sample, this clonotype turned up many times. The chain joins TRBV2 to TRBJ2-2; 10 bases line up with TRBD1. Germline CDR1 reads SNHLY; CDR2 reads FYNNEI. The V segment lost 3 bases and the J segment 4 bases; nucleotides outside the gene matches: 5. The CDR3 is 16 amino acids. The CDR3 region is CASSEWDRGGTGELFF. The CDR3 region has the DNA TGTGCCAGCAGTGAGTGGGACAGGGGTGGCACCGGGGAGCTGTTTTTT.

V and J are TRBV7-9 and TRBJ2-1; 14 positions match TRBD2. With V trimmed by 5 bases and J by 9 bases, 3 bases remained unmatched. CDR3 length equals 14 residues. The germline CDR1 and CDR2 sequences are SEHNR and FQNEAQ (reference sequence). The CDR3 nucleotides read TGTGCCAGCAGCAGGACTAGCGGGGGGCCTGAGCAGTTCTTC. Amino acid sequence: CASSRTSGGPEQFF.

This clonotype showed up many times. This rearrangement joins TRBV7-9 to TRBJ2-1; D not certain. Germline V gene lookup returns CDR1 SEHNR and CDR2 FQNEAQ (reference sequence). This CDR3 has 12 residues. With 5 bases removed from V and 5 bases from J, the gap between germline ends came to 7 bases. The CDR3 reads CASSPQNNEQFF. The CDR3 nucleotides read TGTGCCAGCAGCCCGCAGAACAATGAGCAGTTCTTC.

This clonotype was counted only a few times. The chain is built from TRBV7-6 and TRBJ1-2; D ambiguous. Trimming took 1 base from V and 2 from J, leaving 26 bases between them. The CDR3 consists of 20 residues. Germline CDR1 reads SGHVS; CDR2 reads FNYEAQ. The CDR3 protein is CASSLVPTDSNTRRNYGYTF. In DNA, the CDR3 is TGTGCCAGCAGCTTAGTCCCTACCGACTCTAACACCAGAAGAAACTATGGCTACACCTTC. The variable domain in full, completed from reference TRBV7-6 and TRBJ1-2, reads GAGVSQSPRYKVTKRGQDVALRCDPISGHVSLYWYRQALGQGPEFLTYFNYEAQQDKSGLPNDRFSAERPEGSISTLTIQRTEQRDSAMYRCASSLVPTDSNTRRNYGYTFGSGTRLTVV.

The chain uses TRBV6-5 and TRBJ2-7; TRBD1 matches 7 bases. Germline CDR1 reads MNHEY; CDR2 reads SVGAGI. The junction had 5 bases not matched to a gene; V was cut back by 0 bases and J by 0 bases. The CDR3 consists of 16 residues. CDR3 coding DNA: TGTGCCAGCAGTTACTCTCGGACAGGATACTCCTACGAGCAGTACTTC. Protein: CASSYSRTGYSYEQYF.

This clonotype showed up just once. A much more abundant neighbour one base away suggests this may be a read error. The chain couples TRBV9 to TRBJ1-2; 7 nucleotides agree with TRBD1. The CDR3 is made up of 14 amino acids. CDR1 is SGDLS and CDR2 is YYNGEE in the germline V gene. CDR3 residues: CASSAGTDFYGYIF. As DNA, the CDR3 is TGTGCCAGCTCCGCCGGGACAGACTTCTATGGCTACATCTTC.

CDR3 sequence reads: CASSRRGTGGSYEQYF. The DNA of the CDR3 is TGTGCCAGCAGCCGCAGGGGTACCGGGGGATCTTACGAGCAGTACTTC. The V and J genes are TRBV11-2 and TRBJ2-7; possibly TRBD1 or TRBD2 for D (6 bases each). V was pared by 5 bases and J by 4 bases, with 21 bases between. The CDR3 runs to 16 residues. CDR1 and CDR2 (germline): SGHAT, FQNNGV.

Only one count was recorded for this clonotype. This sequence joins TRBV9 and TRBJ2-5, with 12 positions matching TRBD2. The CDR3 contains 16 residues. V shed 3 bases and J 5 bases; nucleotides not matched to a gene: 8. CDR1 SGDLS and CDR2 YYNGEE come from the germline V gene. The CDR3 protein is CASSGQGTSGLETQYF. CDR3 DNA sequence: TGTGCCAGCAGCGGACAGGGGACTAGCGGGTTGGAGACCCAGTACTTC.

To note about this clonotype: A much larger clone differs by one base, so this may be a read error. The chain has TRBV4-3 and TRBJ2-3; D gene unclear. CDR3 length equals 14 residues. CDR1 is LGHNA, CDR2 YSLEER, per germline. The CDR3 DNA reads as TGCGCCAGCGGCCAAGGTCGGACCTCAGATACGCAGTATTTT. Residues: CASGQGRTSDTQYF.

The table lists this clonotype with many counts. This chain joins TRBV29-1 and TRBJ1-1; D is perhaps TRBD1 (5 bases). Germline CDR1 reads SQVTM; CDR2 reads ANQGSEA. The CDR3 consists of 12 residues. Between the trimmed V and J ends, which lost 7 bases and 0 bases, there was a span of 9 bases. In DNA form, the CDR3 reads TGCAGCGGGGACGTAATGAACACTGAAGCTTTCTTT. Translation: CSGDVMNTEAFF. The whole variable domain, filled in from reference TRBV29-1 and TRBJ1-1, reads SAVISQKPSRDICQRGTSLTIQCQVDSQVTMMFWYRQQPGQSLTLIATANQGSEATYESGFVIDKFPISRPNLTFSTLTVSNMSPEDSSIYLCSGDVMNTEAFFGQGTRLTVV.

This clonotype was observed a single time. At one end the junction does not follow the germline gene, possibly because of a read error. This chain joins TRBV7-9 and TRBJ1-3; perhaps TRBD1 as D (6 bases). This CDR3 contains 19 residues. From germline, CDR1 is SEHNR and CDR2 FQNEAQ (reference sequence). As DNA, the CDR3 is TGCGCCAGCAGCCCCCTTCGGGGACACCAAACAGTCTCTGGAAACACCATATATTTT. Protein sequence: CASSPLRGHQTVSGNTIYF.

This clonotype was observed at least ten times. The chain has TRBV10-3 and TRBJ1-1; D gene unclear. The V gene lost 2 bases and the J gene lost 5 bases, with 3 bases spanning the gap. Germline V gene lookup returns CDR1 ENHRY and CDR2 SYGVKD. CDR3 length equals 11 residues. As DNA, the CDR3 is TGTGCCATCAGTGAGGCAACTGAAGCTTTCTTT. Translating it yields CAISEATEAFF.

At least ten counts were recorded for this clonotype. The chain is built from TRBV29-1 and TRBJ2-1, with no clear D. Germline V CDR1 and CDR2: SQVTM, ANQGSEA. The ends were cut back, 0 bases at V and 1 base at J, with 10 bases in the middle. This CDR3 has 15 amino acids. CDR3 DNA sequence: TGCAGCGTTGAAGAGTTTTCAGTATCCTACAATGAGCAGTTCTTC. It encodes CSVEEFSVSYNEQFF.

This rearrangement joins TRBV12-3 or TRBV12-4 to TRBJ2-7; TRBD1 matches at 10 bases. Trimming at V came to 5 bases and at J to 3 bases, leaving 7 bases not matched to a gene. The CDR3 sequence is 15 residues long. The CDR3 region is CASSDGTGVSYEQYF. The CDR3 DNA reads TGTGCCAGCAGTGACGGGACAGGGGTGAGCTACGAGCAGTACTTC.

The chain employs TRBV5-4 and TRBJ1-3; D remains unclear. Looked up from germline, CDR1 is SGHNT and CDR2 is YYREEE (reference sequence). The CDR3 is 16 amino acids. V was shortened by 0 bases and J by 2 bases, with 12 bases between the two germline ends. CDR3 DNA sequence: TGTGCCAGCAGCTTGGGACTCGATGCCGCTGGAAACACCATATATTTT. Encoded protein: CASSLGLDAAGNTIYF.

In this sample, this clonotype turned up a few times. CDR3 nucleotides: TGTGCCAGCAGCTTCTCCGGGACTAGCGGTGAGCAGTTCTTC. This translates into CASSFSGTSGEQFF. The chain employs TRBV7-9 and TRBJ2-1, with 11 nucleotides matching TRBD2. Germline V CDR1 and CDR2: SEHNR, FQNEAQ (reference sequence). V lost 3 bases and J lost 9; bases outside the gene matches: 4. The CDR3 consists of 14 residues.

This clonotype was observed once. The V call is TRBV7-3, the J call TRBJ1-1; 10 bases fit TRBD1. After removal of 6 bases from V and 7 bases from J, the junction contained 8 bases not matched to a gene. CDR3 length: 14 residues. Germline CDR1 is SGHTA and CDR2 is FQGTGA. The CDR3 spells CASSQTGGGGEAFF. CDR3 coding DNA: TGTGCCAGCAGTCAGACAGGGGGCGGAGGTGAAGCTTTCTTT.

This clonotype was seen a handful of times. The rearrangement links TRBV2 to TRBJ2-7; 7 bases align to TRBD1. V lost 5 bases and J lost 3; bases outside the gene matches: 10. Germline V gene sequence: CDR1 SNHLY, CDR2 FYNNEI. The CDR3 loop spans 15 amino acids. The CDR3 DNA follows: TGTGCCAGCAGTTTAGATAGGGGGCTCGTCTACGAGCAGTACTTC. Amino acids: CASSLDRGLVYEQYF. The full variable domain, with the rest looked up from reference TRBV2 and TRBJ2-7, is EPEVTQTPSHQVTQMGQEVILRCVPISNHLYFYWYRQILGQKVEFLVSFYNNEISEKSEIFDDQFSVERPDGSNFTLKIRSTKLEDSAMYFCASSLDRGLVYEQYFGPGTRLTVT.

This clonotype was counted many times. The chain uses TRBV7-8 and TRBJ2-5, with D tentatively TRBD2 (5 bases). Germline assignment: CDR1 SGHVS and CDR2 FQNEAQ. V shed 4 bases and J shed 2 bases, with 17 bases lying between them. The CDR3 consists of 16 residues. CDR3 nucleotide sequence: TGTGCCAGCAGCTCCGTTCTCGGGGAATCTCAAGAGACCCAGTACTTC. Encoded protein: CASSSVLGESQETQYF.

The V call is TRBV29-1, the J call TRBJ2-7, with a possible D match to TRBD2 (5 bases). The germline V and J ends were trimmed by 3 bases and 3 bases, with 15 bases remaining between them. Germline CDR1 SQVTM, CDR2 ANQGSEA. This CDR3 has 14 residues. The CDR3 sequence: CSVDLRGPDYEQYF. CDR3 DNA sequence: TGCAGCGTTGATCTTCGAGGGCCTGACTACGAGCAGTACTTC.

The chain combines TRBV14 with TRBJ2-6; D not resolved. The V gene's germline CDR1 is SGHDN and CDR2 FVKESK. The CDR3 totals 15 residues. The germline V and J ends were trimmed by 8 bases and 0 bases, with 11 bases remaining between them. In nucleotides, the CDR3 is TGTGCCAGCGCCTCTGGGGTCTCTGGGGCCAACGTCCTGACTTTC. Amino acid sequence: CASASGVSGANVLTF. Together with reference TRBV14 and TRBJ2-6, the CDR3 gives the full variable domain: EAGVTQFPSHSVIEKGQTVTLRCDPISGHDNLYWYRRVMGKEIKFLLHFVKESKQDESGMPNNRFLAERTGGTYSTLKVQPAELEDSGVYFCASASGVSGANVLTFGAGSRLTVL.

This clonotype has a count of ten or more. The chain couples TRBV19 to TRBJ1-1; 7 bases align to TRBD1. The CDR3 runs to 15 residues. Germline CDR1 reads LNHDA; CDR2 reads SQIVND (reference sequence). V was clipped by 7 bases and J by 1 base; unmatched bases: 9. The CDR3 DNA reads TGTGCCAGTACCCGTGACAGGGTCCGGAACACTGAAGCTTTCTTT. This codes for CASTRDRVRNTEAFF.

About this clonotype: Possible read error: a much larger clone is one base away. The CDR3 reads CAGSPGGDEQFF. The CDR3 nucleotides are TGTGCCGGCAGTCCGGGGGGGGATGAGCAGTTCTTC. The V call is TRBV9, the J call TRBJ2-1, with TRBD2 matching 8 bases. Germline V gene sequence: CDR1 SGDLS, CDR2 YYNGEE. CDR3 length: 12 residues.

The chain has TRBV7-2 and TRBJ2-2, with 8 nucleotides matching TRBD2. The germline V gene encodes CDR1 SGHTA and CDR2 FQGNSA. The CDR3 is 15 amino acids. Unmatched junction bases numbered 6, after V lost 6 bases and J lost 3 bases. In DNA form, the CDR3 reads TGTGCCAGCAGAGCTAGCGGGCCGGACACCGGGGAGCTGTTTTTT. Protein: CASRASGPDTGELFF.

This clonotype was detected many times. The chain employs TRBV10-2 and TRBJ1-5; tentative D call: TRBD1 (6 bases). The CDR3 length is 13 residues. Trimming stripped 7 bases from V and 6 bases from J, with 13 bases between. Germline V lookup: CDR1 WSHSY, CDR2 SAAADI. The CDR3 DNA sequence: TGCGCCAGCATGGGGGGGCCGAGTCAGCCCCAGCATTTT. It codes for CASMGGPSQPQHF.

Comments on this clonotype: A much larger clone lies one base from this, so it may be a read error. Lacking the conserved final phenylalanine or tryptophan, this CDR3 likely reflects a read error. The chain recombines TRBV7-8 with TRBJ2-7; D is perhaps TRBD1 (5 bases). The germline gives CDR1 SGHVS, CDR2 FQNEAQ. The ends were cut back, 6 bases at V and 1 base at J, with 19 bases in the middle. This CDR3 has 16 amino acids. Written as DNA, the CDR3 is TGTGCCAGCAGTCCCGAGACAGTGACGAATTCCTACGAGCAGTACCTC. Amino acids: CASSPETVTNSYEQYL.

This clonotype was found many times. The gene calls are TRBV9 and TRBJ2-7; possible D gene TRBD2, 6 bases. Germline values: CDR1 SGDLS, CDR2 YYNGEE. Trimming cost V 7 bases and J 6 bases, with 11 bases left between them. This CDR3 has 11 residues. The CDR3 spells CASGGGREQYF. The CDR3 nucleotides are TGTGCCAGCGGGGGAGGACGCGAGCAGTACTTC.

This clonotype occurred many times. The chain carries TRBV4-1 and TRBJ2-7; D call uncertain. Trimming cost V 2 bases and J 3 bases, with 11 bases left between them. CDR1 and CDR2 (germline): MGHRA, YSYEKL. The CDR3 totals 14 residues. CDR3 sequence: CASSQRGEDYEQYF. CDR3 DNA: TGCGCCAGCAGCCAACGAGGTGAAGACTACGAGCAGTACTTC.

This clonotype was picked up many times. CDR3 in amino acids: CATSGRQGSTGELFF. For the CDR3, the DNA is TGTGCCACCAGTGGACGACAGGGGTCCACCGGGGAGCTGTTTTTT. This rearrangement joins TRBV24-1 to TRBJ2-2; 8 positions agree with TRBD1. CDR1 and CDR2 from the germline V gene are KGHDR and SFDVKD. The CDR3 has 15 residues. The J segment lost 4 bases and the V segment lost 5 bases, leaving 5 bases of the junction unmatched.

The CDR3 protein is CASNRSGRREQYF. The CDR3, as DNA: TGTGCCAGCAACAGGAGCGGGAGGCGGGAGCAGTACTTC. This chain joins TRBV12-3 or TRBV12-4 and TRBJ2-7; TRBD2 aligns across 9 bases. V gave up 7 bases and J gave up 7 bases; unmatched junction bases: 8. This CDR3 region has 13 residues.